This T cell receptor (beta chain) was identified during a study of cytomegalovirus exposure and HLA in healthy donors. Findings of the study overall: Among the most significant clusters, several appeared linked to common viral pathogens in a later analysis. Associated with cytomegalovirus, according to the listing, were some 150 TCR beta chains. Across donors, most TCRs were seen rarely, yet some public ones were widespread.

Each donor was nominally healthy when sampled (though unrecorded immune exposures were likely). PCR involved 60 Vbeta and 13 Jbeta primers. Sequenced by immunoSEQ multiplex PCR; TCRdb stores in-frame clones only, minus some. The table shows 250,000 to 300,000 clones, with approximately 91% occurring only once. This clone was recorded only once. Its specificity is not known. Source material: PBMCs. The TCR comes from a girl aged 2-10 years in good health and CMV-seronegative.

In DNA form, the CDR3 reads TGCAGCGTTGACTCGGGACAGGGCACAGATACGCAGTATTTT. Translating it yields CSVDSGQGTDTQYF. This chain joins TRBV29-1 and TRBJ2-3, with 8 bases aligning to TRBD1. The CDR3 spans 14 residues. CDR1 is SQVTM, CDR2 ANQGSEA, per germline. With 3 bases clipped from V and 1 base from J, the junction kept 3 bases outside the gene matches.